Listed here are 22 T cell receptor beta chains from one sample, sequenced in a study of T cell repertoires in cytomegalovirus infection. TCRdb reprocessed the reads with MiXCR, giving one entry per CDR3 protein. The table has 160,000 or so distinct CDR3 sequences, about a fifth seen once. Their antigens are not known. Sequences were derived from CD8+ T cells from cultured PBMCs, sampled from culture after CMV antigen stimulation. These receptors were obtained from a human donor in good health (CMV status not recorded). Some clones in this sample may be carry-over from other donors' samples.

The table lists this clonotype with a few counts. The gene calls are TRBV24-1 and TRBJ2-1, with TRBD1 matching 9 bases. The V segment lost 3 bases and the J segment 5 bases; nucleotides outside the gene matches: 7. The V gene's germline CDR1 is KGHDR and CDR2 SFDVKD. The CDR3 is 16 residues long. The CDR3 DNA sequence: TGTGCCACCAGTGATCCCGGGACAGGGCCTCACAATGAGCAGTTCTTC. Encoded protein: CATSDPGTGPHNEQFF.

This clonotype was picked up a small number of times. V gene TRBV27 combines with J gene TRBJ2-3; D might be TRBD2 (6 bases). Per germline, CDR1 MNHEY and CDR2 SMNVEV (reference sequence). The ends were cut back, 5 bases at V and 2 bases at J, with 14 bases in the middle. The CDR3 is made up of 15 amino acids. Written as DNA, the CDR3 is TGTGCCAGCAGTAACTATCGGGGGTCCACAGATACGCAGTATTTT. Its translation is CASSNYRGSTDTQYF.

The J gene is TRBJ1-2, the V gene TRBV12-3 or TRBV12-4, with 9 bases lining up with TRBD1. Germline trimming cut 5 bases from V and 7 bases from J; bases unmatched to any gene: 8. The CDR3 spans 14 residues. The chain's CDR3 is CASSHPQGALGYTF. The CDR3 DNA reads TGTGCCAGCAGTCACCCACAGGGGGCTCTTGGCTACACCTTC.

The rearrangement joins TRBV7-2 to TRBJ2-3; D call uncertain. This CDR3 is built from 13 residues. Germline CDR1 is SGHTA and CDR2 is FQGNSA. V lost 5 bases and J lost 1, with 7 bases in between. This CDR3 reads CASSHEGTDTQYF. Written as DNA, the CDR3 is TGTGCCAGCAGCCATGAGGGCACAGATACGCAGTATTTT.

This clonotype was counted between two and nine times. The chain combines TRBV4-3 with TRBJ2-1, with D perhaps assigned TRBD1 or TRBD2 (5 bases each). CDR1 and CDR2 from the germline V gene are LGHNA and YSLEER. CDR3 length: 15 residues. The V end was cut by 4 bases, the J end by 4 bases, with 14 bases between. The CDR3 DNA follows: TGCGCCAGCAGCCCTGGGGCTAGCCCGTACAATGAGCAGTTCTTC. Amino acids: CASSPGASPYNEQFF.

This clonotype was recorded at least ten times. The CDR3 region is CASSPSGASTGELFF. DNA of the CDR3: TGTGCCAGCAGCCCCTCGGGGGCTAGCACCGGGGAGCTGTTTTTT. The V gene is TRBV7-8, the J gene TRBJ2-2; the D gene could be TRBD1 or TRBD2 (6 bases each). Germline CDR1 SGHVS, CDR2 FQNEAQ. The V and J ends lost 5 bases and 4 bases respectively, with 14 bases between them. CDR3 length equals 15 residues.

The chain is built from TRBV7-9 and TRBJ2-1; possibly TRBD1 or TRBD2 for D (5 bases each). V was cut by 6 bases and J by 5 bases, with 8 bases left in between. The CDR3 loop spans 12 amino acids. CDR1 is SEHNR and CDR2 is FQNEAQ in the germline V gene (reference sequence). Here the CDR3 DNA reads TGTGCCAGCAGGGGGGAACACAATGAGCAGTTCTTC. Protein: CASRGEHNEQFF.

By share, this clonotype counts as medium-sized. The V gene is TRBV12-3 or TRBV12-4, the J gene TRBJ2-5, with a possible D match to TRBD1 (6 bases). The V end was cut by 5 bases, the J end by 6 bases, with 16 bases between. This CDR3 region has 14 residues. CDR3 DNA sequence: TGTGCCAGCAGTCGACAGGCCCCCGATCAGACCCAGTACTTC. It yields the protein CASSRQAPDQTQYF.

The V call is TRBV5-6, the J call TRBJ2-4; D remains ambiguous. The CDR3 contains 13 residues. CDR1 and CDR2 from the germline V gene are SGHDT and YYEEEE. V lost 4 bases and J lost 5, with 10 bases in between. The CDR3 nucleotides read TGTGCCAGCAGCCTCGGCCCCCAAAACATTCAGTACTTC. Translated, it gives CASSLGPQNIQYF.

This chain links TRBV14 with TRBJ2-1, with TRBD2 identical over 13 bases. The CDR3 loop spans 18 amino acids. Germline V gene data show CDR1 as SGHDN and CDR2 as FVKESK. V was clipped by 4 bases and J by 0 bases; unmatched bases: 6. The CDR3 region is CASSRGLAGRSSYNEQFF. DNA for the CDR3: TGTGCCAGCAGCCGGGGACTAGCGGGGCGGAGCTCCTACAATGAGCAGTTCTTC. Supplemented by reference TRBV14 and TRBJ2-1, the full variable domain reads EAGVTQFPSHSVIEKGQTVTLRCDPISGHDNLYWYRRVMGKEIKFLLHFVKESKQDESGMPNNRFLAERTGGTYSTLKVQPAELEDSGVYFCASSRGLAGRSSYNEQFFGPGTRLTVL.

The chain combines TRBV11-2 with TRBJ2-1; 7 bases fit TRBD1. This CDR3 comprises 15 residues. Germline CDR1 and CDR2: SGHAT and FQNNGV. Losses at the gene ends were 5 bases for V and 3 bases for J; bases not matched to a gene: 7. The CDR3 protein is CASSDTGVGYNEQFF. CDR3 in DNA: TGTGCCAGCAGCGATACAGGGGTGGGCTACAATGAGCAGTTCTTC.

This clonotype came up a few times. This chain uses TRBV4-1 with TRBJ1-4; the D is unclear. The germline V and J ends were trimmed by 1 base and 5 bases, with 11 bases remaining between them. The CDR3 contains 15 residues. CDR1 is MGHRA and CDR2 is YSYEKL in the germline V gene. In nucleotides, the CDR3 is TGCGCCAGCAGCCAAGGGGCAGTGGAGAATGAAAAACTGTTTTTT. The encoded protein is CASSQGAVENEKLFF.

This clonotype was seen only a few times. This chain joins TRBV6-5 and TRBJ2-5; D call uncertain. This CDR3 is 13 amino acids long. Germline CDR1 and CDR2: MNHEY and SVGAGI. Trimming removed 10 bases at V and 2 bases at J, with 14 bases between. CDR3 amino acids: CATRTGRQETQYF. CDR3 coding DNA: TGTGCCACCAGGACCGGTCGGCAAGAGACCCAGTACTTC.

The table lists this clonotype with a few counts. The chain links TRBV6-2 or TRBV6-3 to TRBJ1-5, with 12 bases fitting TRBD1. CDR1 and CDR2 from the germline V gene are MNHEY and SVGEGT. CDR3 length: 19 residues. The V gene end was trimmed by 5 bases and the J gene end by 2 bases; junction bases not matched to a gene: 13. This CDR3 reads CASSAPGQGAVFGNQPQHF. DNA of the CDR3: TGTGCCAGCAGTGCTCCGGGACAGGGGGCTGTTTTTGGCAATCAGCCCCAGCATTTT.

This clonotype was seen more than once but under ten times. This chain links TRBV11-2 with TRBJ2-1, with D uncertain. CDR3 length equals 15 residues. CDR1 is SGHAT and CDR2 is FQNNGV in the germline V gene. V lost 0 bases to trimming and J lost 3 bases, with 9 bases between them. The CDR3 is CASSLERILYNEQFF. The CDR3 DNA sequence: TGTGCCAGCAGCTTAGAGAGGATACTCTACAATGAGCAGTTCTTC.

This clonotype was detected once. The chain carries TRBV2 and TRBJ2-1; 11 nucleotides match TRBD2. V lost 9 bases to trimming and J lost 0 bases; unmatched junction nucleotides: 7. CDR3 length: 16 residues. CDR1 is SNHLY and CDR2 is FYNNEI in the germline V gene. The CDR3 here is CARETSGEPSYNEQFF. CDR3 DNA: TGTGCCAGGGAGACTAGCGGGGAGCCCTCCTACAATGAGCAGTTCTTC.

This clonotype was counted between two and nine times. J is TRBJ1-4 and V is TRBV29-1, with 7 bases aligning to TRBD1. There are 14 residues in the CDR3. Trimming removed 5 bases from V and 8 bases from J; junction bases left unmatched: 11. Germline V gene data show CDR1 as SQVTM and CDR2 as ANQGSEA. CDR3 sequence reads: CSVLGAGGDEKLFF. The DNA of the CDR3 is TGCAGCGTTTTAGGGGCAGGGGGGGACGAAAAACTGTTTTTT.

This clonotype was seen more than once but under ten times. The chain is built from TRBV10-3 and TRBJ1-5; D not certain. CDR1 is ENHRY and CDR2 is SYGVKD in the germline V gene. V was shortened by 2 bases and J by 0 bases, with 11 bases between the two germline ends. The CDR3 is 16 residues long. CDR3 DNA sequence: TGTGCCATCAGTGAGCAAGAGCCATATAGCAATCAGCCCCAGCATTTT. Protein product: CAISEQEPYSNQPQHF.

The genes are TRBV6-5 and TRBJ2-3; tentatively, D is TRBD2 (5 bases). Germline V lookup: CDR1 MNHEY, CDR2 SVGAGI. The CDR3 length is 15 residues. The ends were cut back, 6 bases at V and 4 bases at J, with 17 bases in the middle. The CDR3 loop reads CASRLWTSEADTQYF. For the CDR3, the DNA is TGTGCCAGCAGGCTCTGGACTTCCGAGGCAGATACGCAGTATTTT.

The chain combines TRBV7-6 with TRBJ2-3; 9 nucleotides line up with TRBD2. The germline gives CDR1 SGHVS, CDR2 FNYEAQ. This CDR3 region has 17 residues. V lost 0 bases and J lost 6; bases outside the gene matches: 10. CDR3 DNA: TGTGCCAGCAGCTTAGCGAGCCCCGGGACTAGCAGCGATACGCAGTATTTT. Translation gives CASSLASPGTSSDTQYF.

V and J are TRBV4-3 and TRBJ2-1; unclear D gene. The CDR3 contains 16 residues. Trimming left V 0 bases short and J 6 bases short, with 15 bases between. Looked up from germline, CDR1 is LGHNA and CDR2 is YSLEER. This CDR3 reads CASSQDHRSSSNEQFF. Written as DNA, the CDR3 is TGCGCCAGCAGCCAAGATCATCGGAGTAGCAGCAATGAGCAGTTCTTC.

The chain employs TRBV4-3 and TRBJ2-1; D is possibly TRBD2 (5 bases). The CDR3 loop spans 16 amino acids. Trimming left V 1 base short and J 0 bases short, with 10 bases between. The V gene's germline CDR1 is LGHNA and CDR2 YSLEER. This CDR3 reads CASSQGPGISYNEQFF. Written as DNA, the CDR3 is TGCGCCAGCAGCCAAGGACCCGGGATCTCCTACAATGAGCAGTTCTTC.